The 24 T cell receptor beta chains given below trace back to one sample, sequenced in a study of blood T cell repertoires in COVID-19. Assay: immunoSEQ multiplex PCR; the TCRdb copy retains only in-frame clones and omits some. The sample records roughly 220,000 clones, about nine tenths being singletons. The material sequenced was peripheral blood. The receptors come from a man between 25 and 39 years old who had recovered from COVID-19.

DNA for the CDR3: TGTGCCAGCAGCTACGGGACAGACTACGAGCAGTACTTC. This gives the protein CASSYGTDYEQYF. J is TRBJ2-7 and V is TRBV5-6; 7 nucleotides match TRBD1. The length of the CDR3 is 13 residues. V lost 3 bases, J lost 3 bases, and 3 bases stayed unmatched. In germline, CDR1 is SGHDT, CDR2 YYEEEE.

V gene TRBV11-2 combines with J gene TRBJ1-2; perhaps TRBD1 as D (6 bases). The germline V gene has CDR1 SGHAT and CDR2 FQNNGV. V lost 5 bases, J lost 4 bases, and 14 bases lay in between. CDR3 length: 14 residues. The CDR3 protein is CASSPQGPAYGYTF. DNA for the CDR3: TGTGCCAGCAGCCCTCAGGGGCCGGCCTATGGCTACACCTTC. Variable domain in full (rest from reference TRBV11-2 and TRBJ1-2): EAGVAQSPRYKIIEKRQSVAFWCNPISGHATLYWYQQILGQGPKLLIQFQNNGVVDDSQLPKDRFSAERLKGVDSTLKIQPAKLEDSAVYLCASSPQGPAYGYTFGSGTRLTVV.

The rearrangement joins TRBV30 to TRBJ2-7; TRBD2 matches 7 bases. The CDR3 contains 13 residues. The V segment lost 8 bases and the J segment 0 bases; nucleotides outside the gene matches: 7. Germline V gene data show CDR1 as GTSNPN and CDR2 as SVGIG (reference sequence). This CDR3 reads CARRGGSSYEQYF. The DNA of the CDR3 is TGTGCCAGACGCGGGGGAAGCTCCTACGAGCAGTACTTC.

V usage is TRBV18 and J usage is TRBJ1-4, with TRBD1 matching 7 bases. V lost 4 bases and J lost 8; bases outside the gene matches: 10. The CDR3 totals 15 residues. Per the germline V gene, CDR1 is KGHSH and CDR2 is LQKENI. This CDR3 is CASSQMTGWNEKLFF. DNA for the CDR3: TGTGCCAGCTCACAAATGACAGGGTGGAACGAAAAACTGTTTTTT.

The rearrangement uses TRBV2 and TRBJ2-1, with a possible D match to TRBD2 (6 bases). Germline V gene lookup returns CDR1 SNHLY and CDR2 FYNNEI. The CDR3 covers 12 residues. The V end was cut by 2 bases, the J end by 10 bases, with 9 bases between. The CDR3 nucleotides read TGTGCCAGCAGTGAACTCACTAGCGAGCAGTTCTTC. It is translated as CASSELTSEQFF.

CDR3 DNA sequence: TGCAGCGTTGTTACAGGAGAACAGCCCCAGCATTTT. As protein: CSVVTGEQPQHF. The V and J genes are TRBV29-1 and TRBJ1-5, with D maybe TRBD1 (5 bases). The ends were cut back, 4 bases at V and 7 bases at J, with 11 bases in the middle. Germline V CDR1 and CDR2: SQVTM, ANQGSEA. This CDR3 has 12 residues.

Of note for this clone: Other DNA sequences of this sample code for an identical CDR3. The chain combines TRBV9 with TRBJ2-3; D is unclear. V lost 2 bases and J 2 bases, leaving 6 bases between the germline ends. The germline CDR1 and CDR2 sequences are SGDLS and YYNGEE. There are 13 residues in the CDR3. CDR3 coding DNA: TGTGCCAGCAGCGTCGTCTCCACAGATACGCAGTATTTT. It yields the protein CASSVVSTDTQYF.

This chain joins TRBV6-5 and TRBJ1-2, with TRBD1 identical over 9 bases. V was pared by 6 bases and J by 4 bases, with 6 bases of the junction left unmatched. The length of the CDR3 is 14 residues. Germline CDR1 reads MNHEY; CDR2 reads SVGAGI. The CDR3 region is CASRRGQGPYGYTF. The CDR3 nucleotides are TGTGCCAGCAGACGGGGACAGGGCCCCTATGGCTACACCTTC.

The V gene is TRBV29-1, the J gene TRBJ1-2; 9 positions match TRBD1. CDR1 is SQVTM, CDR2 ANQGSEA, per germline. The ends lost 7 bases at V and 4 bases at J; junction bases unmatched: 7. The length of the CDR3 is 13 residues. The CDR3 protein is CSALGQGSYGYTF. CDR3 in DNA: TGCAGCGCTCTGGGACAGGGTAGCTATGGCTACACCTTC.

The gene calls are TRBV7-6 and TRBJ1-1, with a tentative D call TRBD1 (5 bases). The CDR3 covers 15 residues. The V and J ends lost 1 base and 0 bases respectively, with 9 bases between them. Germline lookup yields CDR1 SGHVS and CDR2 FNYEAQ. The CDR3 DNA follows: TGTGCCAGCAGCTTAGGACAGCATATGAACACTGAAGCTTTCTTT. Protein: CASSLGQHMNTEAFF.

The chain couples TRBV5-1 to TRBJ2-7; D perhaps matches TRBD2 (6 bases). V was clipped by 2 bases and J by 3 bases, with 15 bases between them. The CDR3 spans 15 residues. Germline loops: CDR1 SGHRS, CDR2 YFSETQ. The CDR3 reads CASSLSGGADYEQYF. CDR3 nucleotide sequence: TGCGCCAGCAGCTTATCCGGCGGGGCGGACTACGAGCAGTACTTC. Full variable domain (remainder filled in from reference TRBV5-1 and TRBJ2-7): KAGVTQTPRYLIKTRGQQVTLSCSPISGHRSVSWYQQTPGQGLQFLFEYFSETQRNKGNFPGRFSGRQFSNSRSEMNVSTLELGDSALYLCASSLSGGADYEQYFGPGTRLTVT.

This clone has a single count. The V call is TRBV5-1, the J call TRBJ1-3; 8 nucleotides line up with TRBD1. The CDR3 length is 19 residues. The trim removed 2 bases at V and 0 bases at J, leaving 13 bases unmatched. Germline CDR1 is SGHRS and CDR2 is YFSETQ. The CDR3 region has the DNA TGCGCCAGCAGCTTTCCAGGGGGCAACCCCTCTCTCTCTGGAAACACCATATATTTT. The encoded protein is CASSFPGGNPSLSGNTIYF. The full variable domain, in which reference TRBV5-1 and TRBJ1-3 provide the parts outside the CDR3, is KAGVTQTPRYLIKTRGQQVTLSCSPISGHRSVSWYQQTPGQGLQFLFEYFSETQRNKGNFPGRFSGRQFSNSRSEMNVSTLELGDSALYLCASSFPGGNPSLSGNTIYFGEGSWLTVV.

The rearrangement links TRBV27 to TRBJ2-2; the D gene is possibly TRBD2 (6 bases). CDR1 and CDR2 from the germline V gene are MNHEY and SMNVEV (reference sequence). The CDR3 is 12 amino acids. The germline V and J ends were trimmed by 5 bases and 6 bases, with 7 bases remaining between them. Written as DNA, the CDR3 is TGTGCCAGCAGTAGGGACTCCGGGGAGCTGTTTTTT. It specifies CASSRDSGELFF.

In this sample, this clone turned up a few times. The CDR3 loop is CASSQVGGNTEAFF. The CDR3 nucleotides read TGTGCCAGCAGCCAAGTGGGGGGGAACACTGAAGCTTTCTTT. The genes are TRBV3-1 (or the pseudogene TRBV3-2) and TRBJ1-1; TRBD1 might be the D (5 bases). The CDR3 extends over 14 amino acids. V gave up 1 base and J gave up 1 base, with 7 bases separating them. Germline V gene lookup returns CDR1 LGHDT and CDR2 YNNKEL (reference sequence).

The rearrangement joins TRBV11-3 to TRBJ2-3, with D possibly matching TRBD1 (7 bases). There are 15 residues in the CDR3. The germline V gene encodes CDR1 SGHNT and CDR2 YENEEA. V was pared by 4 bases and J by 6 bases, with 17 bases between. CDR3 nucleotide sequence: TGTGCCAGCAGCTCATATCAGGGGGAGGCTGATACGCAGTATTTT. Protein sequence: CASSSYQGEADTQYF. Full variable domain (remainder filled in from reference TRBV11-3 and TRBJ2-3): EAGVVQSPRYKIIEKKQPVAFWCNPISGHNTLYWYLQNLGQGPELLIRYENEEAVDDSQLPKDRFSAERLKGVDSTLKIQPAELGDSAVYLCASSSYQGEADTQYFGPGTRLTVL.

The rearrangement links TRBV19 to TRBJ1-6; the match to TRBD1 covers 11 bases. CDR3 length: 16 residues. CDR1 is LNHDA, CDR2 SQIVND, per germline (reference sequence). V lost 3 bases to trimming and J lost 6 bases; unmatched junction nucleotides: 4. This CDR3 is CASSIGDRGFNSPLHF. The CDR3, as DNA: TGTGCCAGTAGTATCGGGGACAGGGGGTTTAATTCACCCCTCCACTTT.

This clone has a handful of counts. The V call is TRBV4-3, the J call TRBJ1-5; 9 bases are a match to TRBD1. CDR3 length equals 15 residues. Germline CDR1 reads LGHNA; CDR2 reads YSLEER. V lost 6 bases, J lost 4 bases, and 7 bases stayed unmatched. The DNA of the CDR3 is TGCGCCAGCAGGCTCGGGACAGGGACTAATCAGCCCCAGCATTTT. Protein sequence: CASRLGTGTNQPQHF.

This chain uses TRBV5-1 with TRBJ2-5; 11 nucleotides align to TRBD2. Per germline, CDR1 SGHRS and CDR2 YFSETQ. The CDR3 loop spans 16 amino acids. Unmatched junction bases numbered 5, after V lost 4 bases and J lost 0 bases. CDR3 nucleotides: TGCGCCAGCAGCCGGACTAGCGGGCGTTACCAAGAGACCCAGTACTTC. It codes for CASSRTSGRYQETQYF.

The rearrangement joins TRBV10-1 to TRBJ2-3; D is possibly TRBD2 (5 bases). V dropped 5 bases and J dropped 5 bases, with 20 bases sitting between them. CDR3 length: 16 amino acids. From germline, CDR1 is WNHNN and CDR2 SYGVQD (reference sequence). CDR3 protein: CASSSSQPSGGDTQYF. The CDR3 nucleotides are TGCGCCAGCAGTTCGTCCCAGCCGAGCGGAGGAGATACGCAGTATTTT.

This clone was observed a handful of times. The chain carries TRBV7-9 and TRBJ2-2; TRBD1 matches 7 bases. The ends lost 7 bases at V and 7 bases at J; junction bases unmatched: 12. CDR3 length equals 15 residues. Germline V gene lookup returns CDR1 SEHNR and CDR2 FQNEAQ (reference sequence). CDR3 nucleotides: TGTGCCAGCAAAAATCGGGACAGCTTTTACGGGGAGCTGTTTTTT. Amino acids: CASKNRDSFYGELFF. The complete variable domain, with remaining parts taken from reference TRBV7-9 and TRBJ2-2, reads DTGVSQNPRHKITKRGQNVTFRCDPISEHNRLYWYRQTLGQGPEFLTYFQNEAQLEKSRLLSDRFSAERPKGSFSTLEIQRTEQGDSAMYLCASKNRDSFYGELFFGEGSRLTVL.

The chain uses TRBV5-1 and TRBJ2-5; D may be TRBD2 (5 bases). The CDR3 length is 13 residues. Germline CDR1 is SGHRS and CDR2 is YFSETQ. Trimming left V 0 bases short and J 4 bases short, with 7 bases between. Written as DNA, the CDR3 is TGCGCCAGCAGCTTGGGAGGGCGAGAGACCCAGTACTTC. Its translation: CASSLGGRETQYF.

The chain employs TRBV9 and TRBJ2-7, with 11 nucleotides matching TRBD1. Germline-derived CDR1 and CDR2 are SGDLS and YYNGEE. The trim removed 2 bases at V and 5 bases at J, leaving 0 bases unmatched. This CDR3 region has 13 residues. CDR3 protein: CASSVDRGHEQYF. The CDR3 DNA reads as TGTGCCAGCAGCGTGGACAGGGGGCACGAGCAGTACTTC.

This chain uses TRBV6-5 with TRBJ2-2; 7 bases agree with TRBD1. After removal of 2 bases from V and 2 bases from J, the junction contained 5 bases not matched to a gene. Germline loops: CDR1 MNHEY, CDR2 SVGAGI. The CDR3 covers 16 residues. CDR3 amino acids: CASSYGTADNTGELFF. DNA for the CDR3: TGTGCCAGCAGTTACGGGACAGCCGATAACACCGGGGAGCTGTTTTTT.

This rearrangement joins TRBV7-9 to TRBJ1-1; D might be TRBD1 (5 bases). Trimming removed 3 bases from V and 2 bases from J, with 10 bases in between. The CDR3 is 14 residues long. Germline CDR1 and CDR2: SEHNR and FQNEAQ (reference sequence). The CDR3 DNA reads TGTGCCAGCAGCTTCCAGGGCAGAAACACTGAAGCTTTCTTT. Amino acids: CASSFQGRNTEAFF.